This passage covers 13 T cell receptor beta chains from one sample sequenced in a study of cytotoxic CD8 clonotypes in ibrutinib-treated CLL. Assay: immunoSEQ multiplex PCR; the TCRdb copy retains only in-frame clones and omits some. The sample lists 200,000 to 250,000 clones, just over 70% occurring once. The source material was PBMCs, sampled after 12 months of ibrutinib treatment. The receptors derive from a human donor with chronic lymphocytic leukemia.

The J gene is TRBJ1-2, the V gene TRBV5-5, with D possibly TRBD1 on 5 matching bases. V was trimmed by 2 bases and J by 0 bases, leaving 8 bases between them. The CDR3 loop spans 14 amino acids. Germline assignment: CDR1 SGHKS and CDR2 YYEKEE (reference sequence). CDR3 amino acids: CASSFRDPNYGYTF. CDR3 DNA: TGTGCCAGCAGCTTCCGGGACCCTAACTATGGCTACACCTTC. The full variable domain, rest sourced from reference TRBV5-5 and TRBJ1-2, is DAGVTQSPTHLIKTRGQQVTLRCSPISGHKSVSWYQQVLGQGPQFIFQYYEKEERGRGNFPDRFSARQFPNYSSELNVNALLLGDSALYLCASSFRDPNYGYTFGSGTRLTVV.

The CDR3 DNA reads TGCAGCGTTGGAGGGGGACCGGGGACGGGTGGCTACACCTTC. Translating it yields CSVGGGPGTGGYTF. The V gene is TRBV29-1, the J gene TRBJ1-2, with D possibly being TRBD1 (6 bases). The V and J ends lost 4 bases and 7 bases respectively, with 19 bases between them. CDR1 and CDR2 from the germline V gene are SQVTM and ANQGSEA. This CDR3 comprises 14 residues.

The rearrangement links TRBV30 to TRBJ1-5; D remains ambiguous. CDR3 length: 13 amino acids. Germline V lookup: CDR1 GTSNPN, CDR2 SVGIG (reference sequence). The ends were cut back, 2 bases at V and 8 bases at J, with 13 bases in the middle. The CDR3 nucleotides are TGTGCCTGGAGTCGTATGATGCGTGAGCCCCAGCATTTT. The encoded protein is CAWSRMMREPQHF.

This clone was observed once. This chain links TRBV10-1 with TRBJ2-5; D is undetermined. Germline values: CDR1 WNHNN, CDR2 SYGVQD (reference sequence). CDR3 size: 12 residues. Trimming stripped 0 bases from V and 4 bases from J, with 3 bases between. The CDR3 loop is CASSESGETQYF. The CDR3 DNA is TGCGCCAGCAGTGAGTCGGGAGAGACCCAGTACTTC.

The V gene is TRBV29-1, the J gene TRBJ1-1, with a tentative D call TRBD1 (6 bases). Germline assignment: CDR1 SQVTM and CDR2 ANQGSEA. Trimming removed 6 bases at V and 1 base at J, with 15 bases between. The CDR3 contains 14 residues. CDR3 region: CSVRTGTSNTEAFF. The CDR3 DNA follows: TGCAGCGTCCGCACCGGGACATCGAACACTGAAGCTTTCTTT.

The gene calls are TRBV11-2 and TRBJ1-2; 10 nucleotides line up with TRBD1. Unmatched junction bases numbered 4, after V lost 5 bases and J lost 1 base. Germline CDR1 reads SGHAT; CDR2 reads FQNNGV. This CDR3 comprises 15 residues. CDR3 region: CASSQGQGFNYGYTF. The CDR3 DNA follows: TGTGCCAGCAGCCAGGGACAGGGGTTTAACTATGGCTACACCTTC.

This sequence joins TRBV30 and TRBJ2-1; 15 positions agree with TRBD2. The CDR3 consists of 15 residues. V dropped 1 base and J dropped 7; count of bases not matched to a gene: 2. Germline V CDR1 and CDR2: GTSNPN, SVGIG (reference sequence). The CDR3 region has the DNA TGTGCCTGGAGTGGGACTAGCGGGAGGGGTAATGAGCAGTTCTTC. Translation gives CAWSGTSGRGNEQFF.

The chain couples TRBV19 to TRBJ2-7, with D possibly being TRBD2 (6 bases). The CDR3 runs 14 residues. Germline loops: CDR1 LNHDA, CDR2 SQIVND (reference sequence). V shed 7 bases and J shed 0 bases, with 13 bases lying between them. CDR3 bases: TGTGCCAGTACTAATACCGGGGGCTCCTACGAGCAGTACTTC. It encodes CASTNTGGSYEQYF.

J is TRBJ2-7 and V is TRBV7-9, with a weak D call TRBD1 (5 bases). The CDR3 runs to 14 residues. V lost 1 base to trimming and J lost 2 bases, with 9 bases between them. Germline CDR1 reads SEHNR; CDR2 reads FQNEAQ (reference sequence). The CDR3, as DNA: TGTGCCAGCAGCTTAGTGACAGAGGCCTACGAGCAGTACTTC. It codes for CASSLVTEAYEQYF.

The chain recombines TRBV27 with TRBJ2-3; TRBD1 matches at 8 bases. The V gene end was trimmed by 6 bases and the J gene end by 1 base; junction bases not matched to a gene: 6. The CDR3 is 15 amino acids. Germline values: CDR1 MNHEY, CDR2 SMNVEV (reference sequence). The CDR3 reads CASRRPGQGTDTQYF. DNA of the CDR3: TGTGCCAGCAGGCGACCGGGACAGGGCACAGATACGCAGTATTTT.

The table lists this clone with a few counts. This chain joins TRBV6-5 and TRBJ2-5, with 8 bases matching TRBD1. The CDR3 has 13 amino acids. V lost 6 bases to trimming and J lost 3 bases; unmatched junction nucleotides: 3. Germline V gene sequence: CDR1 MNHEY, CDR2 SVGAGI. Written as DNA, the CDR3 is TGTGCCAGCAGCCGGACAGGGAAAGAGACCCAGTACTTC. Translation: CASSRTGKETQYF.

The chain joins TRBV18 to TRBJ1-1, with D possibly TRBD1 on 6 matching bases. The CDR3 extends over 15 amino acids. Germline loops: CDR1 KGHSH, CDR2 LQKENI. V lost 5 bases, J lost 0 bases, and 13 bases lay in between. The CDR3 nucleotides are TGTGCCAGCTCATGGACAGCCACCTTGAACACTGAAGCTTTCTTT. Translated, it gives CASSWTATLNTEAFF.

In its sample, this clone was seen a few times. This chain links TRBV28 with TRBJ2-2; D is unresolved. The CDR3 contains 13 residues. V gave up 5 bases and J gave up 0 bases, with 4 bases separating them. Looked up from germline, CDR1 is MDHEN and CDR2 is SYDVKM. CDR3 nucleotides: TGTGCCAGCAGTCCAACGAACACCGGGGAGCTGTTTTTT. Translated: CASSPTNTGELFF.